This TCR beta chain was found in a study of control samples from healthy donors and cancer patients. V was clipped by 4 bases and J by 5 bases; unmatched bases: 2. The CDR3 has 15 amino acids. Germline values: CDR1 SEHNR, CDR2 FQNEAQ (reference sequence). The data were produced by immunoSEQ multiplex PCR, yet TCRdb's version contains in-frame clones alone and is incomplete. The data contain about 120,000 clones, about 89% of them singletons. The specimen sequenced was blood. The receptor was isolated from a man in his forties or fifties in good health. The genes are TRBV7-9 and TRBJ2-7; TRBD2 matches at 16 bases. CDR3 sequence reads: CASSSGLAGGHEQYF. The DNA of the CDR3 is TGTGCCAGCAGCTCGGGACTAGCGGGGGGGCACGAGCAGTACTTC.